This T cell receptor (beta chain) was obtained from a study of response to subunit inactivated influenza vaccine. Germline V gene lookup returns CDR1 SEHNR and CDR2 FQNEAQ (reference sequence). Trimming took off 6 bases at V and 15 bases at J, with 18 bases between the two ends. CDR3 length: 12 residues. TCRdb reanalysed the RT-PCR reads using MiXCR and keeps one entry per CDR3 protein. The sample carries about 570,000 distinct CDR3 sequences, roughly 10% recorded once. These same data were also listed under a study on T cells expressing NK-cell markers. As reported in that work: As the method of synthesis, 5'RACE template switching with UMIs yielded TCR beta cDNA. Sorted CD3+CD56-NKG2C+, CD3+CD56+NKG2C- and CD3+CD56+NKG2C+ T cells were the source of the TCR beta repertoires. The contribution of dominant NKG2C+ clonotypes to CD8+ T cells in several donors was roughly 1.0-7.5%. These clonotypes, the leaders elsewhere, also led the CD3+CD56-NKG2C+ fraction in a handful of donors.

This sample comprised PBMCs from blood, obtained on the day of vaccination. V and J are TRBV7-9 and TRBJ2-1; D gene uncertain. This clonotype was obtained from a man aged 45-65 years who received an inactivated influenza vaccine. CDR3 sequence: CASSSGTPRPFF. CDR3 DNA: TGTGCCAGCAGTTCAGGAACCCCTCGCCCGTTCTTC.